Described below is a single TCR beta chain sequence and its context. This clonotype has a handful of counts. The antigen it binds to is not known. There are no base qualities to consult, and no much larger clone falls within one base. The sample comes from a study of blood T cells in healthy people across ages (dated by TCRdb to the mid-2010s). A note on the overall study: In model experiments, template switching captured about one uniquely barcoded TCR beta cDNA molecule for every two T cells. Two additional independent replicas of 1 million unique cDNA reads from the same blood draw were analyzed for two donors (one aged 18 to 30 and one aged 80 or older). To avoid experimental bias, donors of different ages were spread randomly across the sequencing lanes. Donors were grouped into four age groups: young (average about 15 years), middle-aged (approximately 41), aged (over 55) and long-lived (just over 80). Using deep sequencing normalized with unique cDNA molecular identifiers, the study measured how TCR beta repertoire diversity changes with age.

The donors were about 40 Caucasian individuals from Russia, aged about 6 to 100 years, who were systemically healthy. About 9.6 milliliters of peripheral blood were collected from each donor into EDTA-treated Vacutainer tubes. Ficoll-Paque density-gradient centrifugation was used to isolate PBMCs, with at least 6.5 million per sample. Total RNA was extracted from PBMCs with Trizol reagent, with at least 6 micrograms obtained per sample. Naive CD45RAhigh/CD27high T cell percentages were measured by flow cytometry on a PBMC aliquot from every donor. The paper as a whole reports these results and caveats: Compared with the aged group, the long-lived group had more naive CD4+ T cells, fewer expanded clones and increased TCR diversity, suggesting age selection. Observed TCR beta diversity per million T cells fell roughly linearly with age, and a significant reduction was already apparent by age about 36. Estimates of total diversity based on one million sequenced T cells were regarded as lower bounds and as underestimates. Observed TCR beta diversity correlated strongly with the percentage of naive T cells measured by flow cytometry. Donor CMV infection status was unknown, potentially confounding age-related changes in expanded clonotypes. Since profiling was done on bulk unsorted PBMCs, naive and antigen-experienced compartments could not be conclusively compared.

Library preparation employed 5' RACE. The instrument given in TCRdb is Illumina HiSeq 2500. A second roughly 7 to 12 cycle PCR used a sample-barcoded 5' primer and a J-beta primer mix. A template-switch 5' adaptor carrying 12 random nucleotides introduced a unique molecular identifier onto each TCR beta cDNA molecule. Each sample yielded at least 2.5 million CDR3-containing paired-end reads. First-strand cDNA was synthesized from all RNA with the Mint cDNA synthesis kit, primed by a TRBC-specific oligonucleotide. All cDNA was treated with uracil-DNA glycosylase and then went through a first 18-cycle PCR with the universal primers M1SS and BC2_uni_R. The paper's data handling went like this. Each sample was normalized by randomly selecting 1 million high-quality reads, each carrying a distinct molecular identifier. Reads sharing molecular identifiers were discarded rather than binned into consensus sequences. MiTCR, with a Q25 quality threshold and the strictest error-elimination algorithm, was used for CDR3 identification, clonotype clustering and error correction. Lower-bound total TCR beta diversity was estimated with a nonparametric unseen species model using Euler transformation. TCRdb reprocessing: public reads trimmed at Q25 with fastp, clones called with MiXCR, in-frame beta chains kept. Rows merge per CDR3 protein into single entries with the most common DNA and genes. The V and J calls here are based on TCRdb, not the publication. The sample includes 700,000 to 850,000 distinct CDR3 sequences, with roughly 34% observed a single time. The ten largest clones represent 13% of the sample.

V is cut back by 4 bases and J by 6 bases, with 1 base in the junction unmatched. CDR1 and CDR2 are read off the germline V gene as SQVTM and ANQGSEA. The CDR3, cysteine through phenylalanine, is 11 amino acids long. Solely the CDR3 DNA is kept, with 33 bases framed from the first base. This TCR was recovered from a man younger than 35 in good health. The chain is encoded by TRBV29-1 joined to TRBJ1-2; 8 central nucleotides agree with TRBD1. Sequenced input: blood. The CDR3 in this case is CSVGRGHGYTF. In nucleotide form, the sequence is TGCAGCGTTGGCAGGGGGCATGGCTACACCTTC.